This T cell receptor (beta chain) was captured in a study of cytomegalovirus exposure and HLA in healthy donors. This clone has more than one count but fewer than ten. V was trimmed by 5 bases and J by 4 bases, leaving 20 bases between them. The CDR3 runs to 16 residues. The germline gives CDR1 SGHRS, CDR2 YFSETQ. Use of 60 Vbeta and 13 Jbeta primers characterized the PCR. Generated by immunoSEQ multiplex PCR, the TCRdb table keeps only in-frame clones and is missing some. The sample lists 95,000 to 150,000 clones, around 75% occurring once. The sample comprised PBMCs. J is TRBJ2-3 and V is TRBV5-1; TRBD1 might be the D (7 bases). The sequence was obtained from a woman in her forties or fifties in good health and CMV-seropositive. The CDR3 DNA sequence: TGCGCCAGCAGTTTCCCGGACAGGCGGGGCGCAGATACGCAGTATTTT. Protein sequence: CASSFPDRRGADTQYF. Supplemented by reference TRBV5-1 and TRBJ2-3, the full variable domain reads KAGVTQTPRYLIKTRGQQVTLSCSPISGHRSVSWYQQTPGQGLQFLFEYFSETQRNKGNFPGRFSGRQFSNSRSEMNVSTLELGDSALYLCASSFPDRRGADTQYFGPGTRLTVL.